Given below is one T cell receptor beta chain in context. TCRdb re-called the 5' RACE reads; one entry per CDR3 protein, DNA not given. Its table lists 400,000 to 500,000 distinct CDR3 sequences. The data derive from a study of monozygotic twins with inflammatory bowel disease. The CDR3 spans 12 residues. CDR1 SQVTM and CDR2 ANQGSEA come from the germline V gene. The chain links TRBV29-1 to TRBJ2-7; TCRdb's D call of TRBD1 is untestable without DNA. Material: blood. This receptor was obtained from a human donor with ulcerative colitis or Crohn's disease, or a healthy co-twin of an affected twin (not recorded which). The CDR3 region is CSADWGGNEQYF.